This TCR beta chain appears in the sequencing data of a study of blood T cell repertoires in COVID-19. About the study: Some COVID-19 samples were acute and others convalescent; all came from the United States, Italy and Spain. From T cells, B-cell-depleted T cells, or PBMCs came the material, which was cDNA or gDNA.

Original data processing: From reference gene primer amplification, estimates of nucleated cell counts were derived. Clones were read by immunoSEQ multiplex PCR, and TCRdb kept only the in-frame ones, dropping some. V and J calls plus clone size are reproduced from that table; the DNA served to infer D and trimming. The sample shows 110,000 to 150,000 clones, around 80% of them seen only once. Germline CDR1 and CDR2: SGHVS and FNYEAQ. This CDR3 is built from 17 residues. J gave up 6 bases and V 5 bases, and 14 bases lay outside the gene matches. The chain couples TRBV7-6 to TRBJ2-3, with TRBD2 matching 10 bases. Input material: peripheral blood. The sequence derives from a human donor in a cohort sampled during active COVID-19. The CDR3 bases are TGTGCCAGCAGCCTCCGGACTAGCGGTGGATACCCGGATACGCAGTATTTT. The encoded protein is CASSLRTSGGYPDTQYF.